Presented here are 18 T cell receptor beta chains from one specimen sequenced in a study of blood T cell repertoires in COVID-19 (dated by TCRdb to about 2020). Library creation used the immunoSEQ multiplex PCR assay. The source is immuneACCESS, and TCRdb retained only in-frame sequences with V and J called. Part of the clones is not carried over; for the studies checked, unresolved V genes explain less than half of this, and the remainder is unexplained. The sample profile shows hundreds of thousands of clones; around 88% of them were found once. The top ten clonotypes cover about 5.9% of the sample. The sample comprised peripheral blood. The receptors come from a woman under 40 with COVID-19, enrolled during active disease.

The CDR3 sequence is CASSPKGDNEQFF. CDR3 nucleotides: TGTGCCAGCAGCCCTAAAGGGGACAATGAGCAGTTCTTC. The chain employs TRBV7-9 and TRBJ2-1; D perhaps matches TRBD1 (5 bases). The CDR3 length is 13 residues. Germline lookup yields CDR1 SEHNR and CDR2 FQNEAQ (reference sequence). With 5 bases removed from V and 5 bases from J, the gap between germline ends came to 10 bases.

V and J are TRBV27 and TRBJ2-3; TRBD2 matches 9 bases. Losses at the gene ends were 1 base for V and 15 bases for J; bases not matched to a gene: 14. The CDR3 covers 15 residues. Germline lookup yields CDR1 MNHEY and CDR2 SMNVEV (reference sequence). Here the CDR3 reads CASSLYAGGPPDLYF. In nucleotides, the CDR3 is TGTGCCAGCAGTTTATATGCGGGAGGGCCCCCGGATCTCTATTTT.

The chain links TRBV4-2 to TRBJ2-1, with D tentatively TRBD2 (6 bases). The CDR3 is 15 amino acids. Germline V gives CDR1 LGHNA, CDR2 YNFKEQ. Between the trimmed V and J ends, which lost 0 bases and 7 bases, there was a span of 13 bases. CDR3: CASSQDRESRNEQFF. The CDR3 DNA follows: TGTGCCAGCAGCCAAGATCGGGAGAGTCGGAATGAGCAGTTCTTC.

As to this clone: The junction does not match germline at one end; this may be a read error. The genes are TRBV7-7 and TRBJ2-1; 8 bases align to TRBD2. The germline gives CDR1 SSHAT, CDR2 FNYEAQ (reference sequence). This CDR3 spans 16 amino acids. The CDR3 sequence is CASSLGYKAGGNEQFF. CDR3 DNA: TGTGCTAGCAGCTTAGGGTACAAGGCGGGAGGCAATGAGCAGTTCTTC.

This chain links TRBV5-1 with TRBJ2-1; perhaps TRBD1 as D (6 bases). V lost 6 bases, J lost 9 bases, and 19 bases lay in between. The CDR3 runs to 14 residues. Germline CDR1 SGHRS, CDR2 YFSETQ. The DNA for the CDR3 is TGCGCCAGCAAACTCGGGACGGGACAAAGTGAGCAGTTCTTC. Protein product: CASKLGTGQSEQFF.

The gene calls are TRBV10-3 and TRBJ1-1, with D perhaps TRBD1 (6 bases). V lost 10 bases and J lost 0, with 12 bases in between. The CDR3 sequence is 13 residues long. Looked up from germline, CDR1 is ENHRY and CDR2 is SYGVKD. CDR3 region: CANAGTMNTEAFF. The CDR3 bases are TGTGCCAACGCCGGGACAATGAACACTGAAGCTTTCTTT.

This clone was counted once. V gene TRBV7-2 combines with J gene TRBJ2-3; 7 bases agree with TRBD2. Germline V gene data show CDR1 as SGHTA and CDR2 as FQGNSA. The V and J ends lost 5 bases and 3 bases, in that order; junction bases with no gene match: 2. The CDR3 has 13 amino acids. The CDR3 sequence: CASSRRETDTQYF. Written as DNA, the CDR3 is TGTGCCAGCAGCCGGCGGGAGACAGATACGCAGTATTTT.

J is TRBJ2-7 and V is TRBV5-4; 8 nucleotides align to TRBD1. J lost 3 bases, V lost 4 bases, and 6 bases had no gene match. Looked up from germline, CDR1 is SGHNT and CDR2 is YYREEE (reference sequence). The CDR3 contains 14 residues. As DNA, the CDR3 is TGTGCCAGCAGCCCAGGGGACAGGCTCTACGAGCAGTACTTC. Protein sequence: CASSPGDRLYEQYF.

This clone showed up just once. The rearrangement links TRBV9 to TRBJ2-3; 9 bases are a match to TRBD1. Per the germline V gene, CDR1 is SGDLS and CDR2 is YYNGEE. The CDR3 consists of 16 residues. Trimming cost V 0 bases and J 2 bases; bases outside gene matches: 4. The CDR3 coding sequence is TGTGCCAGCAGCGTAGTGGGACAGGGCTACACAGATACGCAGTATTTT. Residues: CASSVVGQGYTDTQYF.

The J gene is TRBJ1-2, the V gene TRBV5-1; tentative D call: TRBD1 (5 bases). The CDR3 extends over 14 amino acids. With 1 base removed from V and 4 bases from J, the gap between germline ends came to 11 bases. Germline CDR1 SGHRS, CDR2 YFSETQ. In nucleotides, the CDR3 is TGCGCCAGCAGCTTGTGGGGGGAAAGCTATGGCTACACCTTC. It specifies CASSLWGESYGYTF.

V gene TRBV4-1 combines with J gene TRBJ1-2, with 8 bases aligning to TRBD1. V shed 0 bases and J 8 bases; nucleotides not matched to a gene: 11. The CDR3 runs to 16 residues. Germline values: CDR1 MGHRA, CDR2 YSYEKL. The CDR3 DNA follows: TGCGCCAGCAGCCAAGAAGTCAGGGGGCACTTAGGAGGCTACACCTTC. The encoded protein is CASSQEVRGHLGGYTF.

DNA for the CDR3: TGTGCCAGCAGGCTTGATCGGGGCAATCAGCCCCAGCATTTT. Its translation is CASRLDRGNQPQHF. This sequence joins TRBV6-1 and TRBJ1-5; no firm D call. CDR3 length equals 14 residues. Germline V gene data show CDR1 as MNHNS and CDR2 as SASEGT. Between the trimmed V and J ends, which lost 6 bases and 2 bases, there was a span of 11 bases.

This chain links TRBV6-2 or TRBV6-3 with TRBJ1-2; D unresolved. V shed 2 bases and J shed 7 bases, with 8 bases lying between them. Germline-derived CDR1 and CDR2 are MNHEY and SVGEGT. The CDR3 runs to 12 residues. CDR3 sequence (DNA): TGTGCCAGCAGTTACGGTGCCAGTGGCTACACCTTC. Translated: CASSYGASGYTF.

The V and J genes are TRBV6-1 and TRBJ2-5; 9 positions agree with TRBD2. The CDR3 totals 16 residues. Germline loops: CDR1 MNHNS, CDR2 SASEGT. V trimming: 2 bases; J trimming: 2 bases; junction bases outside the gene matches: 6. The CDR3 region has the DNA TGTGCCAGCAGTGAACCAGTAGCGGGGGCACAAGAGACCCAGTACTTC. Protein product: CASSEPVAGAQETQYF.

As DNA, the CDR3 is TGTGCCAGCAGCTTGGCCCGGACATTGCTGGGGGGCTACACCTTC. It yields the protein CASSLARTLLGGYTF. This chain links TRBV5-5 with TRBJ1-2; D is perhaps TRBD1 (5 bases). The CDR3 contains 15 residues. Germline assignment: CDR1 SGHKS and CDR2 YYEKEE (reference sequence). Trimming left V 0 bases short and J 8 bases short, with 17 bases between.

In this sample, this clone turned up a few times. The rearrangement links TRBV5-1 to TRBJ2-7, with D possibly matching TRBD2 (5 bases). CDR3 length equals 13 residues. Trimming cost V 7 bases and J 2 bases, with 13 bases left between them. Germline V gene data show CDR1 as SGHRS and CDR2 as YFSETQ. The CDR3 is CASSRGRPYEQYF. CDR3 sequence (DNA): TGCGCCAGCTCTCGCGGGCGCCCCTACGAGCAGTACTTC. The full variable domain, in which reference TRBV5-1 and TRBJ2-7 provide the parts outside the CDR3, is KAGVTQTPRYLIKTRGQQVTLSCSPISGHRSVSWYQQTPGQGLQFLFEYFSETQRNKGNFPGRFSGRQFSNSRSEMNVSTLELGDSALYLCASSRGRPYEQYFGPGTRLTVT.

The rearrangement uses TRBV27 and TRBJ2-1, with D perhaps TRBD2 (7 bases). Germline-derived CDR1 and CDR2 are MNHEY and SMNVEV (reference sequence). Trimming stripped 5 bases from V and 2 bases from J, with 13 bases between. This CDR3 has 15 amino acids. CDR3 region: CASSRGGAPYNEQFF. Here the CDR3 DNA reads TGTGCCAGCAGTCGCGGGGGCGCACCCTACAATGAGCAGTTCTTC.

The chain has TRBV5-4 and TRBJ2-3; perhaps TRBD1 as D (7 bases). Per germline, CDR1 SGHNT and CDR2 YYREEE (reference sequence). Trimming stripped 5 bases from V and 3 bases from J, with 16 bases between. This CDR3 comprises 15 residues. CDR3 protein: CASRTQGGGTDTQYF. CDR3 sequence (DNA): TGTGCCAGCAGGACTCAGGGGGGAGGTACAGATACGCAGTATTTT.